A selection of T cell receptor beta chains follows, all from one sample in a study of a mutant IDH1 vaccine in newly diagnosed glioma. TCRdb's table, derived via immunoSEQ multiplex PCR, lists solely in-frame clones and lacks some. The sample lists just under 80,000 clones, 90% to 95% occurring once. Their antigens remain unidentified. Sample: PBMCs, taken from a glioma patient whose treatment included an IDH1 peptide vaccine. All receptors derive from a woman aged 45-65 years with glioma. Both conserved end residues are part of each CDR3. The order of the fields is J gene, clone size, V gene, D gene, CDR3 DNA, CDR3 protein. A D gene is named only where the DNA matches it firmly. The size field is filled for only some rows; it gives once, few, many or a size class.

>TRBJ2-1|.|TRBV7-2|.
TGTGCCAGCAGCTCGGGACTTTACAATGAGCAGTTCTTC
CASSSGLYNEQFF
>TRBJ1-6|.|TRBV28|.
TGTGCCAGCAAGAAACCAGACTATAATTCACCCCTCCACTTT
CASKKPDYNSPLHF
>TRBJ2-7|.|TRBV20-1|.
TGCAGTGCCGAGGACAGCTACGAGCAGTACTTC
CSAEDSYEQYF
>TRBJ2-2|.|TRBV5-1|TRBD1
TGCGCCAGCAGCCCGCAGGGGGTAGGGACCGGGGAGCTGTTTTTT
CASSPQGVGTGELFF
>TRBJ2-1|.|TRBV1|.
TGCACCAGCAGCCAAGAGTCTATCGGACTAGCGGGACCGAGCTCCTACAATGAGCAGTTCTTC
CTSSQESIGLAGPSSYNEQFF
>TRBJ2-7|.|TRBV2|TRBD2
TGTGCCAGGCGCGGGGCCGGGGGGACTAGCGGGAAGTCCTACGAGCAGTACTTC
CARRGAGGTSGKSYEQYF
>TRBJ2-7|.|TRBV7-3|.
TGTGCCAGCAGCCGCGGAGGGGACCACTACGAGCAGTACTTC
CASSRGGDHYEQYF
>TRBJ1-5|.|TRBV6-1|.
TGTGCCAGCAGTGAAGAGTTGGGGTCCCTTACTCAGCCCCAGCATTTT
CASSEELGSLTQPQHF
>TRBJ2-2|few|TRBV18|TRBD2
TGTGCCAGCTCACCACCGGGACTAGCGGGAGCCGGGGAGCTGTTTTTT
CASSPPGLAGAGELFF
>TRBJ2-1|.|TRBV7-9|TRBD2
TGTGCCAGTTTGATAGCGGGAGGACCCTACAATGAGCAGTTCTTC
CASLIAGGPYNEQFF
>TRBJ1-2|.|TRBV5-5|TRBD1
TGTGCCAGCAGCCACTCGGGACAGAACTATGGCTACACCTTC
CASSHSGQNYGYTF
>TRBJ1-5|.|TRBV19|.
TGTGCCAGTAGTATATGGTTGGCAGCCAATCAGCCCCAGCATTTT
CASSIWLAANQPQHF
>TRBJ2-2|.|TRBV10-2|TRBD1
TGCGCCATCACGGGGACAGGGGACACCGGGGAGCTGTTTTTT
CAITGTGDTGELFF
>TRBJ1-3|.|TRBV28|.
TGTGCCAGCAGTCCAGCTCCCTCTGGAAACACCATATATTTT
CASSPAPSGNTIYF
>TRBJ2-7|.|TRBV13|TRBD1
TGTGCCAGCAGCTCGGACAGGGCATCCTACGAGCAGTACTTC
CASSSDRASYEQYF
>TRBJ2-1|.|TRBV5-8|TRBD2
TGTGCCAGCAGCGTTAGCGGGAGCAGGGACAATGAGCAGTTCTTC
CASSVSGSRDNEQFF
>TRBJ1-2|.|TRBV29-1|.
TGCAGCGCTAGGCATGGGACGGCCCTGGGTGGCTACACCTTC
CSARHGTALGGYTF
>TRBJ2-7|.|TRBV27|TRBD1
TGTGCCAGCAGGTCCAAGGGGGCCACCTACGAGCAGTACTTC
CASRSKGATYEQYF
>TRBJ2-7|.|TRBV5-5|.
TGTGCCAGCAGCTTGGGGACCCTATCCTACGAGCAGTACTTC
CASSLGTLSYEQYF
>TRBJ1-3|.|TRBV5-4|TRBD1
TGTGCCAGCAGCATGGGACAGGGTCTGAGAAACACCATATATTTT
CASSMGQGLRNTIYF
>TRBJ2-7|.|TRBV6-5|TRBD1
TGTGCCAGCACAGGGGGCCGGGGCTACGAGCAGTACTTC
CASTGGRGYEQYF
>TRBJ1-3|.|TRBV28|.
TGTGCCAGCAGTTTAGCCGGCACCCTTTTCTCTGGAAACACCATATATTTT
CASSLAGTLFSGNTIYF
>TRBJ2-7|.|TRBV6-5|.
TGTGCCAGCAGTTACTCGCTATCCGAGGGAAGCGAGCAGTACTTC
CASSYSLSEGSEQYF
>TRBJ1-2|.|TRBV9|.
TGTGCCAGCAGCGTCAACCACGGTCCTGGGGGCTACACCTTC
CASSVNHGPGGYTF
>TRBJ1-5|.|TRBV14|TRBD1
TGTGCCAGCAGCCAGCCCAACGACAGGGCCCCCAATCAGCCCCAGCATTTT
CASSQPNDRAPNQPQHF
>TRBJ1-4|.|TRBV2|.
TGTGCCAGCAGGCGGGGCGCCGATGAAAAACTGTTTTTT
CASRRGADEKLFF
>TRBJ1-1|.|TRBV7-3|.
TGTGCCAGCAGCCCCAGGGGGAACACTGAAGCTTTCTTT
CASSPRGNTEAFF
>TRBJ2-3|.|TRBV5-1|TRBD1
TGCGCCAGCAGCCCAGGACAGGGGGCCACAGATACGCAGTATTTT
CASSPGQGATDTQYF
>TRBJ1-6|.|TRBV2|.
TGTGCCAGCAACTCTGGTTCACCCCTCCACTTT
CASNSGSPLHF
>TRBJ1-1|.|TRBV4-1|.
TGCGCCAGCAGCCTAGCGGGGGTAGAAGGGCTCACTGAAGCTTTCTTT
CASSLAGVEGLTEAFF
>TRBJ2-3|.|TRBV18|TRBD1
TGTGCCAGCTCACCAGGACAGGACCGCACAGATACGCAGTATTTT
CASSPGQDRTDTQYF
>TRBJ2-3|.|TRBV14|.
TGTGCCAGCAGCCATGAAGTTATTGGTGCAGATACGCAGTATTTT
CASSHEVIGADTQYF
>TRBJ2-7|.|TRBV7-3|.
TGTGCCAGCAGGGACGGACCCTCCTACGAGCAGTACTTC
CASRDGPSYEQYF
>TRBJ1-1|.|TRBV14|.
TGTGCCAGCAGCCAAGCCCGCCGGGGCACTGAAGCTTTCTTT
CASSQARRGTEAFF
>TRBJ1-4|.|TRBV19|.
TGTGCCGCCTGGGGAGGGGCAACTAATGAAAAACTGTTTTTT
CAAWGGATNEKLFF
>TRBJ1-5|.|TRBV6-5|.
TGTGCCAGCAGTGAAGGGGGTGGGCAGCCCCAGCATTTT
CASSEGGGQPQHF
>TRBJ1-3|once|TRBV6-5|.
TGTGCCAGCAGCCGTGGACTGTCTGGAAACACCATATATTTT
CASSRGLSGNTIYF
>TRBJ2-1|once|TRBV6-1|.
TGTGCCAGCAATCGGGCGGGCAATGAGCAGTTCTTC
CASNRAGNEQFF
>TRBJ2-1|.|TRBV27|TRBD2
TGTGCCAGCAGCCCCGAGGGCTGGACTAGCGGTTACAATGAGCAGTTCTTC
CASSPEGWTSGYNEQFF
>TRBJ2-7|.|TRBV28|.
TGTGCCAGCACCATTATCCGGGACGGATACTACGAGCAGTACTTC
CASTIIRDGYYEQYF